A selection of T cell receptor beta chains follows, all from one sample in a study of T cell clones after liver transplantation. Only in-frame clones appear in the TCRdb table, and some are missing; sequencing was by immunoSEQ multiplex PCR. The table shows approximately 25,000 clones, with about three quarters occurring only once. Sample: CD4+ T cells from blood, taken before liver transplant. These receptors were taken from a human donor who received a liver transplant. The CDR3 runs from the conserved cysteine through the conserved F or W. The order of the fields is J gene, clone size, D gene, V gene, CDR3 protein, CDR3 DNA. D genes are given only for firm matches. The size entry is marked missing in some rows and otherwise reads once, few, many or a size class.

TRBJ1-6	-	TRBD1	TRBV30	CAWTGALGGSVSPLHF	TGTGCCTGGACGGGAGCACTAGGGGGCTCGGTTTCACCCCTCCACTTT
TRBJ1-3	few	TRBD1	TRBV27	CASSQTPGGSDGNTIYF	TGTGCCAGCAGTCAGACCCCAGGGGGCTCGGATGGAAACACCATATATTTT
TRBJ1-5	-	TRBD1	TRBV7-9	CASSSGQGQPQHF	TGTGCCAGCAGCTCCGGACAGGGTCAGCCCCAGCATTTT
TRBJ1-4	-	-	TRBV4-1	CASSQGFLANEKLFF	TGCGCCAGCAGCCAGGGGTTTTTGGCTAATGAAAAACTGTTTTTT
TRBJ2-1	few	TRBD2	TRBV9	CASSVAGTSGMNEQFF	TGTGCCAGCAGCGTCGCCGGGACTAGCGGGATGAATGAGCAGTTCTTC
TRBJ1-1	few	TRBD1	TRBV5-5	CASSALQGLDTEAFF	TGTGCCAGCAGCGCGTTACAGGGGCTGGACACTGAAGCTTTCTTT
TRBJ1-1	-	-	TRBV11-2	CASSARANTEAFF	TGTGCCAGCAGCGCCCGGGCGAACACTGAAGCTTTCTTT
TRBJ2-5	-	-	TRBV7-2	CASSSVGRETQYF	TGTGCCAGCAGCTCGGTAGGGAGGGAGACCCAGTACTTC
TRBJ2-7	-	TRBD2	TRBV7-2	CASSWGGRSYEQYF	TGTGCCAGCAGCTGGGGGGGACGTTCCTACGAGCAGTACTTC
TRBJ1-5	few	TRBD1	TRBV6-5	CASRRAGGQPQHF	TGTGCCAGCAGACGGGCAGGGGGTCAGCCCCAGCATTTT
TRBJ1-3	-	-	TRBV7-8	CASSLESFLNTIYF	TGTGCCAGCAGCTTAGAGTCCTTCTTAAACACCATATATTTT
TRBJ2-1	-	TRBD2	TRBV5-8	CASSPTGLAGGIPYNEQFF	TGTGCCAGCAGCCCTACGGGACTAGCGGGAGGGATACCCTACAATGAGCAGTTCTTC
TRBJ2-7	-	-	TRBV5-1	CASSLTKSYEQYF	TGCGCCAGCAGCTTGACAAAATCCTACGAGCAGTACTTC
TRBJ1-2	-	-	TRBV19	CASSSGYSYGYTF	TGTGCCAGTAGTTCTGGGTATAGCTATGGCTACACCTTC
TRBJ1-1	few	-	TRBV2	CASEKNTEAFF	TGTGCCAGCGAGAAGAACACTGAAGCTTTCTTT
TRBJ2-5	-	TRBD1	TRBV9	CASSLRTGGETQYF	TGTGCCAGCAGCCTTAGGACAGGGGGGGAGACCCAGTACTTC
TRBJ2-1	-	-	TRBV14	CASSRYSGWDYNEQFF	TGTGCCAGCAGCCGATATTCCGGGTGGGACTACAATGAGCAGTTCTTC
TRBJ1-2	-	-	TRBV28	CASRPPGSESYGYTF	TGTGCCAGCAGACCCCCGGGCAGCGAAAGCTATGGCTACACCTTC
TRBJ2-5	-	-	TRBV2	CASSRGGLGGQETQYF	TGTGCCAGCAGTAGAGGGGGTCTGGGCGGACAAGAGACCCAGTACTTC
TRBJ1-4	-	-	TRBV28	CASSSQPNDEKLFF	TGTGCCAGCAGTTCCCAGCCAAACGATGAAAAACTGTTTTTT
TRBJ2-2	-	TRBD2	TRBV27	CASSLWGTSGSGGELFF	TGTGCCAGCAGTTTATGGGGGACTAGCGGGAGCGGCGGGGAGCTGTTTTTT
TRBJ1-2	-	TRBD1	TRBV10-3	CAIKRQGRDYGYTF	TGTGCCATCAAAAGACAGGGGAGGGACTATGGCTACACCTTC
TRBJ2-1	-	TRBD2	TRBV19	CASSIGYSGSRYNEQFF	TGTGCCAGTAGTATCGGCTATAGCGGGAGTCGGTACAATGAGCAGTTCTTC
TRBJ2-5	-	TRBD2	TRBV5-4	CASSLRLAGVGETQYF	TGTGCCAGCAGCCTGCGACTAGCGGGGGTCGGAGAGACCCAGTACTTC
TRBJ2-5	-	TRBD2	TRBV7-9	CASSSQLAGGQETQYF	TGTGCCAGCAGCTCCCAGCTAGCGGGGGGCCAAGAGACCCAGTACTTC
TRBJ2-2	few	-	TRBV5-1	CASSSGILVGTKNTGELFF	TGCGCCAGCAGCTCGGGGATCCTGGTGGGCACCAAGAACACCGGGGAGCTGTTTTTT
TRBJ1-6	-	-	TRBV11-3	CASSFRQLRISPLHF	TGTGCCAGCAGCTTTAGGCAGCTGAGGATTTCACCCCTCCACTTT
TRBJ2-5	once	-	TRBV4-1	CASSQDATFQETQYF	TGCGCCAGCAGCCAAGATGCAACTTTTCAAGAGACCCAGTACTTC
TRBJ1-1	-	TRBD1	TRBV6-1	CASSVDPTGGTEAFF	TGTGCCAGCAGTGTAGACCCAACAGGGGGCACTGAAGCTTTCTTT
TRBJ1-5	-	-	TRBV19	CASKSGQTGQPQHF	TGTGCCAGTAAGTCCGGACAGACCGGTCAGCCCCAGCATTTT
TRBJ1-6	few	-	TRBV6-1	CASSRQAADSPLHF	TGTGCCAGCAGTAGACAGGCGGCGGATTCACCCCTCCACTTT
TRBJ2-5	-	-	TRBV5-6	CASSFSGTTQETQYF	TGTGCCAGCAGCTTCTCAGGGACCACCCAAGAGACCCAGTACTTC
TRBJ2-1	-	TRBD1	TRBV7-9	CASTTGGQYNEQFF	TGTGCCAGCACCACAGGGGGTCAGTACAATGAGCAGTTCTTC
TRBJ2-5	few	TRBD2	TRBV6-1	CASSETSGGAETQYF	TGTGCCAGCAGTGAGACTAGCGGGGGGGCCGAGACCCAGTACTTC
TRBJ1-1	-	-	TRBV2	CASSEEGGGLGTEAFF	TGTGCCAGCAGTGAAGAGGGAGGGGGGCTAGGCACTGAAGCTTTCTTT
TRBJ2-5	-	TRBD2	TRBV5-1	CASSLSSGGVETQYF	TGCGCCAGCAGCTTGAGTTCTGGGGGGGTGGAGACCCAGTACTTC
TRBJ1-4	-	-	TRBV5-1	CASSTTGQPNEKLFF	TGCGCCAGCAGCACTACAGGGCAACCTAATGAAAAACTGTTTTTT
TRBJ2-3	-	-	TRBV6-1	CASSGGFGGASTDTQYF	TGTGCCAGCAGTGGTGGTTTTGGGGGGGCTTCCACAGATACGCAGTATTTT
TRBJ2-5	-	-	TRBV9	CASSPGGDRETQYF	TGTGCCAGCAGCCCAGGGGGGGATCGAGAGACCCAGTACTTC
TRBJ1-1	-	-	TRBV6-1	CASSDGGQGQNEAFF	TGTGCCAGCAGTGATGGTGGCCAGGGGCAAAATGAAGCTTTCTTT
TRBJ1-1	few	-	TRBV2	CASSPFTEAFF	TGTGCCAGCAGTCCATTCACTGAAGCTTTCTTT
TRBJ2-4	-	-	TRBV11-3	CASSSSIGIQYF	TGTGCCAGCAGCTCCTCCATCGGCATTCAGTACTTC
TRBJ2-3	-	TRBD1	TRBV27	CASSTAGTAATDTQYF	TGTGCCAGCAGTACCGCCGGGACAGCAGCCACAGATACGCAGTATTTT
TRBJ2-1	-	TRBD2	TRBV11-3	CASSAGLAENNEQFF	TGTGCCAGCAGCGCGGGACTAGCGGAGAACAATGAGCAGTTCTTC
TRBJ1-2	-	TRBD1	TRBV5-1	CASSLQGDYYGYTF	TGCGCCAGCAGCTTACAGGGGGACTACTATGGCTACACCTTC
TRBJ1-1	once	-	TRBV5-4	CASSPGGRDTEAFF	TGTGCCAGCAGCCCGGGGGGGAGGGACACTGAAGCTTTCTTT
TRBJ1-1	-	-	TRBV7-8	CASSPDRFPGTEDTEAFF	TGTGCCAGCAGCCCTGACCGATTCCCAGGGACCGAAGACACTGAAGCTTTCTTT
TRBJ2-5	-	-	TRBV7-9	CASSLIGGARETQYF	TGTGCCAGCAGCTTAATTGGGGGGGCGCGGGAGACCCAGTACTTC